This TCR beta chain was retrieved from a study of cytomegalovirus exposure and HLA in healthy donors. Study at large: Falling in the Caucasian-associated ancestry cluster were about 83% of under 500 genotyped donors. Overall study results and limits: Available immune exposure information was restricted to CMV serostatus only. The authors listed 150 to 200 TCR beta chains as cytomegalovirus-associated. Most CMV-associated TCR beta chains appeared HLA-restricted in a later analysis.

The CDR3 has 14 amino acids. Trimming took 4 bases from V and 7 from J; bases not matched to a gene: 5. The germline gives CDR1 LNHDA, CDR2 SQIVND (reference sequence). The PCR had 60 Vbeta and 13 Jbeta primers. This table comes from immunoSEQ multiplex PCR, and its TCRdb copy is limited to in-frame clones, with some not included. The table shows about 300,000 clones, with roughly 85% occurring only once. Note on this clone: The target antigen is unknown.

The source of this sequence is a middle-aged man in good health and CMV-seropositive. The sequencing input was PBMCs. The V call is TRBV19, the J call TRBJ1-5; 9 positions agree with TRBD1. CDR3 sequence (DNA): TGTGCCAGTAGTAGGACAGGGGCGCGCCAGCCCCAGCATTTT. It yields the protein CASSRTGARQPQHF.